This T cell receptor beta chain emerged from a study of molecular identifiers for immune sequencing clone quantification. Study results and limitations: A shared barcode on identical TCR molecules could lead to underestimated sizes for highly expanded clones. For effector cells, clones above 20 RNA copies held over 98% of molecules; for naive cells, under 1%. Among 800,000 to 1,000,000 naive cells, as was reported, spiked Jurkat TCR RNA from one cell was detectable.

Previously described methods and listed TCR primers were used for bulk TCR libraries. TCRdb redid the calling of the PCR reads with MiXCR, one entry per CDR3 protein. The sample holds over 300,000 distinct CDR3 sequences, 24% seen once. As to this clonotype: The antigen remains unidentified. The missing conserved phenylalanine or tryptophan at the end of this CDR3 makes a read error likely.

Germline V gene sequence: CDR1 SEHNR, CDR2 FQNEAQ (reference sequence). The CDR3 consists of 14 residues. V shed 7 bases and J shed 3 bases, with 14 bases lying between them. The sequencing sample was made of naive CD8+ T cells from blood, with Jurkat cell RNA spiked in. Regarding subset: FACS-sorted CD8+CD4-CCR7+CD45RA+ naive T cells. This TCR came from a human donor in good health. Some libraries in this study had Jurkat cell RNA spiked in. V is TRBV7-9 and J is TRBJ2-3; weak D call: TRBD2 (7 bases). CDR3 in amino acids: CASIEEGGTDTQYY. CDR3 sequence (DNA): TGTGCCAGCATAGAAGAGGGGGGGACAGATACGCAGTATTAT.